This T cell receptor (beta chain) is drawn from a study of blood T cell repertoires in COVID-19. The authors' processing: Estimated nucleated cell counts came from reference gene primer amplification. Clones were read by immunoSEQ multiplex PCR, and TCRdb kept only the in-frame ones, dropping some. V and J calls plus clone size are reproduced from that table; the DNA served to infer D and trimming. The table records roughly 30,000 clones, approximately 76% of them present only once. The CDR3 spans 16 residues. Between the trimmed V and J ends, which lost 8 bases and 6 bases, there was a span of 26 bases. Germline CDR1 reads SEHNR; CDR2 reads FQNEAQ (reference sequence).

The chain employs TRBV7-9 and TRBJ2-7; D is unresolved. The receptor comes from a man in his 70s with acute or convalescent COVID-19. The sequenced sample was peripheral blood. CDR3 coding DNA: TGTGCCAGCGTCCCTTTCGGTATAGAACCTCCCGGCGAGCAGTACTTC. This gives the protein CASVPFGIEPPGEQYF. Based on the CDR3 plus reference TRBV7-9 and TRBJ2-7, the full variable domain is DTGVSQNPRHKITKRGQNVTFRCDPISEHNRLYWYRQTLGQGPEFLTYFQNEAQLEKSRLLSDRFSAERPKGSFSTLEIQRTEQGDSAMYLCASVPFGIEPPGEQYFGPGTRLTVT.